One and the same sample provided the 20 T cell receptor beta chains below, sequenced in a study of shared clonotypes between healthy human individuals. The table came from immunoSEQ multiplex PCR; TCRdb's copy has only in-frame clones and leaves some out. The sample consists of 780,000 or so clones, roughly two thirds of them appearing once. The sequenced material came from memory CD4+ T cells sorted from blood. Specified subset: CD45RA-negative fraction. These receptors all come from a woman under 40 in good health.

This clone has at least ten counts. V gene TRBV18 combines with J gene TRBJ1-2; no firm D call. V lost 0 bases, J lost 7 bases, and 12 bases lay in between. The CDR3 runs 14 residues. The germline CDR1 and CDR2 sequences are KGHSH and LQKENI. CDR3 sequence reads: CASSPPGWEGGYTF. In nucleotides, the CDR3 is TGTGCCAGCTCACCACCAGGCTGGGAGGGTGGCTACACCTTC.

This clone appeared a few times. The gene calls are TRBV28 and TRBJ1-2; no clear D. The germline gives CDR1 MDHEN, CDR2 SYDVKM. This CDR3 contains 11 residues. V shed 4 bases and J shed 3 bases, with 3 bases lying between them. The CDR3 sequence is CASSSHYGYTF. The CDR3 DNA sequence: TGTGCCAGCAGTTCGCACTATGGCTACACCTTC.

This chain joins TRBV18 and TRBJ1-1, with D possibly matching TRBD1 (6 bases). V lost 2 bases, J lost 6 bases, and 10 bases lay in between. The CDR3 contains 13 residues. Germline V lookup: CDR1 KGHSH, CDR2 LQKENI. The CDR3 spells CASSPSGAAEAFF. In DNA form, the CDR3 reads TGTGCCAGCTCACCATCAGGGGCGGCTGAAGCTTTCTTT.

This chain joins TRBV7-9 and TRBJ1-1; no clear D. This CDR3 contains 13 residues. Per germline, CDR1 SEHNR and CDR2 FQNEAQ (reference sequence). V was shortened by 3 bases and J by 1 base, with 6 bases between the two germline ends. The CDR3 loop reads CASSFLPNTEAFF. DNA for the CDR3: TGTGCCAGCAGCTTTCTCCCGAACACTGAAGCTTTCTTT. The full variable domain, its missing parts supplied by reference TRBV7-9 and TRBJ1-1, is DTGVSQNPRHKITKRGQNVTFRCDPISEHNRLYWYRQTLGQGPEFLTYFQNEAQLEKSRLLSDRFSAERPKGSFSTLEIQRTEQGDSAMYLCASSFLPNTEAFFGQGTRLTVV.

The genes are TRBV25-1 and TRBJ2-1, with 11 nucleotides matching TRBD1. The germline V gene has CDR1 MGHDK and CDR2 SYGVNS. V lost 6 bases, J lost 6 bases, and 4 bases stayed unmatched. The CDR3 runs 14 residues. The CDR3 is CASRTGTGGNEQFF. The CDR3 DNA is TGTGCCAGCAGGACCGGGACAGGGGGCAATGAGCAGTTCTTC. Combining the CDR3 with reference TRBV25-1 and TRBJ2-1 gives the whole variable domain EADIYQTPRYLVIGTGKKITLECSQTMGHDKMYWYQQDPGMELHLIHYSYGVNSTEKGDLSSESTVSRIRTEHFPLTLESARPSHTSQYLCASRTGTGGNEQFFGPGTRLTVL.

J is TRBJ2-1 and V is TRBV11-2; D remains unclear. The CDR3 length is 14 residues. The germline V gene has CDR1 SGHAT and CDR2 FQNNGV. The germline V and J ends were trimmed by 0 bases and 8 bases, with 11 bases remaining between them. CDR3 coding DNA: TGTGCCAGCAGCTTAGAGGCGAGGTCGGATGAGCAGTTCTTC. Its protein is CASSLEARSDEQFF.

This chain connects TRBV27 to TRBJ2-1; 10 bases are a match to TRBD2. Per germline, CDR1 MNHEY and CDR2 SMNVEV (reference sequence). V shed 3 bases and J 4 bases; nucleotides not matched to a gene: 6. This CDR3 spans 16 amino acids. CDR3 bases: TGTGCCAGCAGTTTGGTGTTAGCGGGAGGATACAATGAGCAGTTCTTC. This encodes CASSLVLAGGYNEQFF.

The rearrangement uses TRBV6-1 and TRBJ2-3; TRBD2 matches at 7 bases. V was clipped by 2 bases and J by 3 bases; unmatched bases: 11. The CDR3 runs to 17 residues. The V gene's germline CDR1 is MNHNS and CDR2 SASEGT. This chain's CDR3 is CASSELGVAGMTDTQYF. The CDR3 DNA reads TGTGCCAGCAGTGAACTGGGCGTAGCGGGCATGACAGATACGCAGTATTTT.

V is TRBV11-1 and J is TRBJ2-4, with 8 bases fitting TRBD1. Germline CDR1 and CDR2: SGHAT and FQDESV (reference sequence). V gave up 1 base and J gave up 5 bases; unmatched junction bases: 4. The CDR3 spans 15 residues. The CDR3 bases are TGTGCCAGCAGCTTAGGGACAGGGAATGAAAACATTCAGTACTTC. Residues: CASSLGTGNENIQYF.

The table lists this clone with a few counts. V and J are TRBV6-1 and TRBJ2-2; D unclear. The CDR3 extends over 12 amino acids. Germline CDR1 MNHNS, CDR2 SASEGT. The V gene lost 2 bases and the J gene lost 3 bases, with 1 base spanning the gap. The CDR3 sequence is CASSEHTGELFF. The CDR3 nucleotides read TGTGCCAGCAGTGAACACACCGGGGAGCTGTTTTTT.

The rearrangement joins TRBV29-1 to TRBJ1-1, with TRBD1 matching 9 bases. CDR3 length: 13 residues. Looked up from germline, CDR1 is SQVTM and CDR2 is ANQGSEA. Germline trimming cut 8 bases from V and 5 bases from J; bases unmatched to any gene: 9. CDR3 loop: CSLRTGEGTEAFF. The CDR3, as DNA: TGCAGCTTAAGGACAGGGGAGGGGACTGAAGCTTTCTTT.

The genes are TRBV11-2 and TRBJ1-1; a weak D match, TRBD1 (5 bases). This CDR3 comprises 15 residues. Germline V gene data show CDR1 as SGHAT and CDR2 as FQNNGV. Deletions cut 4 bases from V and 6 bases from J, with 18 bases between. The CDR3 bases are TGTGCCAGCAGCTCGGGGCCCCTGGGGACCGCTGAAGCTTTCTTT. It translates to CASSSGPLGTAEAFF.

The chain uses TRBV25-1 and TRBJ2-7; perhaps TRBD1 as D (5 bases). Trimming took 6 bases from V and 1 from J, leaving 10 bases between them. The CDR3 sequence is 13 residues long. From germline, CDR1 is MGHDK and CDR2 SYGVNS. The CDR3 DNA reads TGTGCCAGCAGGGGGCGCGAATCCTACGAGCAGTACTTC. Translating it yields CASRGRESYEQYF.

The CDR3 loop reads CASSDSSGGYNEQFF. The CDR3 DNA reads as TGCGCCAGCAGCGATTCTAGCGGGGGTTATAATGAGCAGTTCTTC. The rearrangement links TRBV5-1 to TRBJ2-1, with 10 bases aligning to TRBD2. The V gene end was trimmed by 4 bases and the J gene end by 7 bases; junction bases not matched to a gene: 8. This CDR3 comprises 15 residues. Germline V gene sequence: CDR1 SGHRS, CDR2 YFSETQ.

The chain combines TRBV11-3 with TRBJ2-1; the match to TRBD2 covers 10 bases. Unmatched junction bases numbered 7, after V lost 1 base and J lost 10 bases. There are 15 residues in the CDR3. Germline loops: CDR1 SGHNT, CDR2 YENEEA. The CDR3 nucleotides read TGTGCCAGCAGCTTAGCCACTGGGACTAGCGAGGAGCAGTTCTTC. This sequence encodes CASSLATGTSEEQFF.

There are a few counts of this clone. DNA of the CDR3: TGTGCCAGCAGCGCGAGAACAGGGGATGGAGAGACCCAGTACTTC. As protein: CASSARTGDGETQYF. The chain joins TRBV11-2 to TRBJ2-5, with 7 bases that match TRBD1. V was clipped by 5 bases and J by 4 bases; unmatched bases: 10. The length of the CDR3 is 15 residues. Germline assignment: CDR1 SGHAT and CDR2 FQNNGV.

This clone was seen a few times. CDR3 in amino acids: CASSWTSGRVTETQYF. The DNA for the CDR3 is TGTGCCAGCAGCTGGACTAGCGGGAGAGTAACGGAGACCCAGTACTTC. The chain joins TRBV5-4 to TRBJ2-5, with 13 bases matching TRBD2. The CDR3 extends over 16 amino acids. From germline, CDR1 is SGHNT and CDR2 YYREEE (reference sequence). With 3 bases clipped from V and 5 bases from J, the junction kept 7 bases outside the gene matches.

The chain couples TRBV18 to TRBJ1-5; unclear D gene. Germline-derived CDR1 and CDR2 are KGHSH and LQKENI. Trimming took off 2 bases at V and 1 base at J, with 9 bases between the two ends. CDR3 length: 15 amino acids. This CDR3 is CASSPGRVSNQPQHF. The CDR3 bases are TGTGCCAGCTCACCAGGGAGGGTGAGCAATCAGCCCCAGCATTTT.

This clone showed up just a few times. The chain uses TRBV7-3 and TRBJ2-1; TRBD2 aligns across 12 bases. V trimming: 5 bases; J trimming: 4 bases; junction bases outside the gene matches: 3. This CDR3 is 15 amino acids long. Germline CDR1 SGHTA, CDR2 FQGTGA. This chain's CDR3 is CASSTLAGGYNEQFF. In DNA form, the CDR3 reads TGTGCCAGCAGCACACTAGCGGGAGGTTACAATGAGCAGTTCTTC.

The chain recombines TRBV6-5 with TRBJ2-3; 9 bases are shared with TRBD1. Germline lookup yields CDR1 MNHEY and CDR2 SVGAGI. This CDR3 spans 15 amino acids. V trimming: 6 bases; J trimming: 4 bases; junction bases outside the gene matches: 8. The CDR3 reads CASSHPGQGADTQYF. In DNA form, the CDR3 reads TGTGCCAGCAGCCATCCGGGACAGGGCGCAGATACGCAGTATTTT.